The entry that follows covers one T cell receptor beta chain sequence. This specimen belongs to a study of cytomegalovirus exposure and HLA in healthy donors. This CDR3 comprises 16 residues. V lost 5 bases, J lost 8 bases, and 12 bases stayed unmatched. Germline V gene lookup returns CDR1 SGHTA and CDR2 FQGNSA. The primer mix had 60 Vbeta and 13 Jbeta primers. Measured with immunoSEQ multiplex PCR; TCRdb has only the in-frame clones, and not every one. Among 150,000 to 200,000 clones, 75% to 90% were seen once, and the ten largest hold roughly 6%. This receptor was taken from a middle-aged man in good health and CMV-seropositive. Sequencing used PBMCs. The rearrangement joins TRBV7-2 to TRBJ1-4; 9 bases map to TRBD1. The CDR3, as DNA: TGTGCCAGCAGCCTTACAGGGGGCAGGATGGACGAAAAACTGTTTTTT. Its protein product is CASSLTGGRMDEKLFF. Drawing the rest from reference TRBV7-2 and TRBJ1-4, the complete variable domain is GAGVSQSPSNKVTEKGKDVELRCDPISGHTALYWYRQSLGQGLEFLIYFQGNSAPDKSGLPSDRFSAERTGGSVSTLTIQRTQQEDSAVYLCASSLTGGRMDEKLFFGSGTQLSVL.